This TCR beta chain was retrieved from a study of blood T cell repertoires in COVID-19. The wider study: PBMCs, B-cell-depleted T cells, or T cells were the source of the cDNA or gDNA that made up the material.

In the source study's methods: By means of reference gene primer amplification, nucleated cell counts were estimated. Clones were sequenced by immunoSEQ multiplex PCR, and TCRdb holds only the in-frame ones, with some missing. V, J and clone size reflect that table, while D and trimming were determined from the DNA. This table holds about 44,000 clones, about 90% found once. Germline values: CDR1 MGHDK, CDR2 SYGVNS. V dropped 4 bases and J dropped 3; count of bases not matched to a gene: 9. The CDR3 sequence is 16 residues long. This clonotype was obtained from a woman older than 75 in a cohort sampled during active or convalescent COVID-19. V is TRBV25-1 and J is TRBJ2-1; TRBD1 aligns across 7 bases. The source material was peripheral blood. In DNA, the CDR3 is TGTGCCAGCAGTGCTAGCACAGGGGCGGTCTACAATGAGCAGTTCTTC. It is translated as CASSASTGAVYNEQFF.